This TCR beta chain was recorded in a study of cytomegalovirus exposure and HLA in healthy donors. On the study more broadly: The study's early data release held tens of millions of unique TCRs from HLA-typed donors.

Vbeta (60) and Jbeta (13) primers were used in the PCR. Sequencing used immunoSEQ multiplex PCR; TCRdb keeps in-frame clones, though not all of them. The sample has about 150,000 clones, roughly three quarters seen once. Germline CDR1 is MNHEY and CDR2 is SVGAGI. Trimming at V came to 6 bases and at J to 5 bases, leaving 6 bases not matched to a gene. CDR3 length equals 14 residues. This sequence joins TRBV6-5 and TRBJ1-5; 8 bases fit TRBD1. This clonotype was sampled from a man aged 40-49 years in good health and CMV-seronegative. The specimen was PBMCs. CDR3 DNA sequence: TGTGCCAGCAGGTCGGACAGGGTAGATCAGCCCCAGCATTTT. Encoded protein: CASRSDRVDQPQHF.